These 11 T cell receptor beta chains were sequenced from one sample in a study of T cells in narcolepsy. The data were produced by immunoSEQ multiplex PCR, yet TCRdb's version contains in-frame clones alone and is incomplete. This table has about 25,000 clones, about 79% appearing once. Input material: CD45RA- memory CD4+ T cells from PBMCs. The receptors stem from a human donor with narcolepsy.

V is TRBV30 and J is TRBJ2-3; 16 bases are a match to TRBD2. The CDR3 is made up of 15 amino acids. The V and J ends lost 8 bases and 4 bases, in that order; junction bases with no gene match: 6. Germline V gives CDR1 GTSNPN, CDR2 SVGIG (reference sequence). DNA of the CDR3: TGTGCCGGGACTAGCGGGGGGGCCCGCCCAGATACGCAGTATTTT. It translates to CAGTSGGARPDTQYF.

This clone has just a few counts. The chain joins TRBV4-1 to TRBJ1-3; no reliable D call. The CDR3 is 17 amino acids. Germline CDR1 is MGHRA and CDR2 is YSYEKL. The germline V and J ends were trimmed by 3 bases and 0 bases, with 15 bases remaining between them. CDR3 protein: CASSQAALGRSGNTIYF. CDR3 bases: TGCGCCAGCAGCCAGGCTGCCCTTGGCCGCTCTGGAAACACCATATATTTT.

The CDR3 DNA follows: TGTGCCAGCAGTGTGGGGGACAACATCTACGAGCAGTACTTC. Translated, it gives CASSVGDNIYEQYF. This chain joins TRBV2 and TRBJ2-7, with a tentative D call TRBD1 (6 bases). Trimming removed 4 bases from V and 3 bases from J, with 13 bases in between. The CDR3 loop spans 14 amino acids. Germline CDR1 and CDR2: SNHLY and FYNNEI.

In nucleotides, the CDR3 is TGTGCCAGCAGTCAATCCCCCAGCGGGGCCACCGGGGAGCTGTTTTTT. As protein: CASSQSPSGATGELFF. The chain couples TRBV27 to TRBJ2-2; 7 bases are shared with TRBD2. The CDR3 runs to 16 residues. Per germline, CDR1 MNHEY and CDR2 SMNVEV (reference sequence). The trim removed 5 bases at V and 4 bases at J, leaving 10 bases unmatched.

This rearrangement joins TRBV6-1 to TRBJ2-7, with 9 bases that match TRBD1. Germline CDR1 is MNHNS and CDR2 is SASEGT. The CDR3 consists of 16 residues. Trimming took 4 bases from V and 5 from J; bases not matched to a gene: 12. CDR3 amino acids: CASSVSSDRGVHEQYF. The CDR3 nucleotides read TGTGCCAGCAGTGTTTCTTCGGACAGGGGAGTACACGAGCAGTACTTC.

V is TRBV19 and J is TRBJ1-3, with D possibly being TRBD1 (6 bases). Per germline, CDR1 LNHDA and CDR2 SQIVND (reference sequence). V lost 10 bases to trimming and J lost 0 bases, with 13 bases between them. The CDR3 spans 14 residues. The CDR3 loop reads CATDTGPSGNTIYF. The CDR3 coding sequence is TGTGCCACCGATACAGGGCCCTCTGGAAACACCATATATTTT.

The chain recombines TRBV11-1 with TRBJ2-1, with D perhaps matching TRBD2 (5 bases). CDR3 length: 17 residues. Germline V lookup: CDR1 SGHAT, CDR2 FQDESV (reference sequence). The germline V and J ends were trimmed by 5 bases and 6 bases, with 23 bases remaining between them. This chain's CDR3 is CASSTPTGSVVRNEQFF. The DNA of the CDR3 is TGTGCCAGCAGCACGCCCACGGGGTCCGTGGTTCGCAATGAGCAGTTCTTC.

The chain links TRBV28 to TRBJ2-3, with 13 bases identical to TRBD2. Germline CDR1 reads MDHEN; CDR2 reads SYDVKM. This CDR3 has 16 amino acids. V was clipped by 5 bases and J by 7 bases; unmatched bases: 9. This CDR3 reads CASSPTSGRGGNTQYF. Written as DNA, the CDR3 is TGTGCCAGCAGTCCTACTAGCGGGAGGGGGGGGAATACGCAGTATTTT.

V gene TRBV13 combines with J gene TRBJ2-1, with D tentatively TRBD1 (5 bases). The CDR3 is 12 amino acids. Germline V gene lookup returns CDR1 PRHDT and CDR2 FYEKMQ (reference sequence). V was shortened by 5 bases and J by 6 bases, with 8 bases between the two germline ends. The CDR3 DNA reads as TGTGCCAGCAGCCGGACACGCAATGAGCAGTTCTTC. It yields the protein CASSRTRNEQFF.

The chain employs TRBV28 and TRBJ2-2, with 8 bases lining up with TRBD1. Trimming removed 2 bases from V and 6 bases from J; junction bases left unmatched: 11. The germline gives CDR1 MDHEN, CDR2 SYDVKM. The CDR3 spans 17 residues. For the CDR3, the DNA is TGTGCCAGCAGTTTAGGATCAGGACAGGGCGGGTCCGGGGAGCTGTTTTTT. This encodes CASSLGSGQGGSGELFF.

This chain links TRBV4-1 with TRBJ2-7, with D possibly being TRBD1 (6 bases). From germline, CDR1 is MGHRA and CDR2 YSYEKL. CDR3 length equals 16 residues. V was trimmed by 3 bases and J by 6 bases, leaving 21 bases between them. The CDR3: CASSQATGLPAGEQYF. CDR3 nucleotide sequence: TGCGCCAGCAGCCAGGCCACAGGGCTTCCTGCGGGCGAGCAGTACTTC.